The sequence of this TCR beta chain was determined in a study of T cells in Graves' hyperthyroidism and ophthalmopathy. Together with thyroid ultrasound, orbital computed tomography, serum thyroxine and TRAb, clinical symptoms were used for diagnoses. Between the trimmed V and J ends, which lost 0 bases and 0 bases, there was a span of 6 bases. CDR1 is SGHTA and CDR2 is FQGNSA in the germline V gene. CDR3 length: 15 residues. There were TCR beta CDR3 regions amplified from RNA transcripts. The HTBI primer set served for first-round RT-PCR of the TCR CDR3. TCRdb re-called the multiplex PCR reads with MiXCR, one entry per CDR3 protein. This repertoire shows hundreds of thousands of distinct CDR3 sequences, roughly 14% found once; its top ten account for around 4.5%. This clonotype has at least ten counts.

The source of this sequence is a woman between 35 and 50 years old with Graves' ophthalmopathy. The material sequenced was blood. The V call is TRBV7-2, the J call TRBJ1-3, with D possibly TRBD1 on 5 matching bases. The CDR3 region is CASSLAQASGNTIYF. The CDR3 region has the DNA TGTGCCAGCAGCTTAGCACAGGCCTCTGGAAACACCATATATTTT.